The 31 T cell receptor beta chains below come from one sample, sequenced in a study of T cells in tuberculosis. Time point: new active TB diagnosis, blood taken before or within 7 days of starting treatment. Clones were sequenced by immunoSEQ multiplex PCR, and TCRdb holds only the in-frame ones, with some missing. The table includes about 35,000 clones, approximately 90% detected once. Sequenced here: PBMCs, sampled at tuberculosis diagnosis. The receptors derive from an adult with tuberculosis.

The chain carries TRBV28 and TRBJ2-7; D is possibly TRBD1 (5 bases). The CDR3 has 16 residues. V dropped 6 bases and J dropped 2 bases, with 20 bases sitting between them. The V gene's germline CDR1 is MDHEN and CDR2 SYDVKM. The chain's CDR3 is CASSSPKGIWTYEQYF. The CDR3 DNA sequence: TGTGCCAGCAGCTCGCCAAAGGGGATATGGACCTACGAGCAGTACTTC.

The chain links TRBV29-1 to TRBJ1-2; D possibly corresponds to TRBD1 (5 bases). Trimming took off 7 bases at V and 8 bases at J, with 14 bases between the two ends. Germline assignment: CDR1 SQVTM and CDR2 ANQGSEA. The length of the CDR3 is 11 residues. CDR3 in DNA: TGCAGCGCCCCAGGGAATTTAGGCTACACCTTC. It translates to CSAPGNLGYTF.

This chain connects TRBV30 to TRBJ1-1; tentatively, D is TRBD1 (5 bases). This CDR3 region has 15 residues. Trimming removed 1 base at V and 6 bases at J, with 18 bases between. The germline V gene encodes CDR1 GTSNPN and CDR2 SVGIG (reference sequence). The CDR3 coding sequence is TGTGCCTGGAGTGCTGTCTCAGGGCTTTTTCCTGAAGCTTTCTTT. Protein product: CAWSAVSGLFPEAFF.

This clone was seen a few times. This chain joins TRBV7-6 and TRBJ2-2, with 10 positions matching TRBD1. The V gene's germline CDR1 is SGHVS and CDR2 FNYEAQ. V gave up 5 bases and J gave up 3 bases; unmatched junction bases: 9. The CDR3 loop spans 17 amino acids. CDR3 in amino acids: CASSATGQGDYTGELFF. CDR3 DNA sequence: TGTGCCAGCAGCGCTACCGGACAGGGGGACTACACCGGGGAGCTGTTTTTT.

Written as DNA, the CDR3 is TGTGCCAGCAGCCCCGGACAGGGAGGATTTGGCTACACCTTC. Its translation is CASSPGQGGFGYTF. V usage is TRBV7-9 and J usage is TRBJ1-2; 8 bases fit TRBD1. The V segment lost 5 bases and the J segment 7 bases; nucleotides outside the gene matches: 9. Germline lookup yields CDR1 SEHNR and CDR2 FQNEAQ (reference sequence). The CDR3 covers 14 residues.

As regards this clone: Other DNA sequences of this sample code for an identical CDR3. This chain joins TRBV2 and TRBJ2-5, with 7 bases that match TRBD2. V trimming: 4 bases; J trimming: 5 bases; junction bases outside the gene matches: 4. Germline CDR1 reads SNHLY; CDR2 reads FYNNEI. The CDR3 sequence is 13 residues long. CDR3 bases: TGTGCCAGCAGTGTATTGCGGGAGGAGACCCAGTACTTC. Residues: CASSVLREETQYF.

The V gene is TRBV6-1, the J gene TRBJ2-1; D is uncertain. Deletions cut 5 bases from V and 6 bases from J, with 5 bases between. The CDR3 spans 11 residues. Germline CDR1 MNHNS, CDR2 SASEGT. This CDR3 reads CASSPSNEQFF. Written as DNA, the CDR3 is TGTGCCAGCAGTCCTAGCAATGAGCAGTTCTTC.

This chain uses TRBV5-1 with TRBJ2-7; D perhaps matches TRBD1 (6 bases). The germline V and J ends were trimmed by 4 bases and 7 bases, with 18 bases remaining between them. CDR3 size: 14 residues. CDR1 is SGHRS and CDR2 is YFSETQ in the germline V gene. The CDR3 is CASSAGQHRGEQYF. CDR3 coding DNA: TGCGCCAGCAGCGCCGGACAGCACAGAGGGGAGCAGTACTTC.

This clone was recorded only once. This chain connects TRBV6-5 to TRBJ2-3; tentatively, D is TRBD2 (5 bases). Germline V gene lookup returns CDR1 MNHEY and CDR2 SVGAGI. V shed 0 bases and J shed 8 bases, with 12 bases lying between them. The CDR3 runs 14 residues. CDR3 protein: CASSYSSPGGTQYF. For the CDR3, the DNA is TGTGCCAGCAGTTACTCGAGCCCAGGAGGTACGCAGTATTTT.

The rearrangement uses TRBV18 and TRBJ1-5, with unresolved D. Per the germline V gene, CDR1 is KGHSH and CDR2 is LQKENI. The CDR3 contains 14 residues. V lost 6 bases and J lost 1, with 10 bases in between. The CDR3 is CASSEAGSNQPQHF. CDR3 nucleotides: TGTGCCAGCTCGGAAGCCGGGAGCAATCAGCCCCAGCATTTT.

The V call is TRBV20-1, the J call TRBJ1-1; tentatively, D is TRBD1 (6 bases). Germline loops: CDR1 DFQATT, CDR2 SNEGSKA (reference sequence). The CDR3 spans 10 residues. Deletions cut 6 bases from V and 10 bases from J, with 12 bases between. CDR3 amino acids: CSALTGRAFF. CDR3 in DNA: TGCAGTGCCCTGACAGGTAGAGCTTTCTTT.

This clone was seen once. The chain combines TRBV29-1 with TRBJ1-1; D might be TRBD1 (6 bases). Trimming took off 1 base at V and 6 bases at J, with 15 bases between the two ends. The CDR3 sequence is 14 residues long. CDR1 is SQVTM and CDR2 is ANQGSEA in the germline V gene. CDR3 residues: CSVEAVKGVSEAFF. The CDR3 coding sequence is TGCAGCGTTGAAGCAGTAAAGGGGGTATCTGAAGCTTTCTTT.

The CDR3 DNA sequence: TGCGCCAGCAGCCAAGATGCTAGCGGATCCTACGAGCAGTACTTC. This gives the protein CASSQDASGSYEQYF. The rearrangement joins TRBV4-3 to TRBJ2-7; TRBD2 agrees at 7 bases. From germline, CDR1 is LGHNA and CDR2 YSLEER. The CDR3 runs 15 residues. With 0 bases clipped from V and 1 base from J, the junction kept 3 bases outside the gene matches.

V and J are TRBV27 and TRBJ2-3; TRBD1 matches 9 bases. V shed 9 bases, J shed 8 bases, and the junction held 9 bases outside the gene matches. CDR3 length: 13 residues. Germline-derived CDR1 and CDR2 are MNHEY and SMNVEV (reference sequence). The CDR3 nucleotides read TGTGCCAGTAACAGGGGGCTAGGCGGTACGCAGTATTTT. Translation: CASNRGLGGTQYF.

The V gene is TRBV28, the J gene TRBJ2-7; 7 bases are a match to TRBD1. CDR3 size: 16 residues. Trimming at V came to 5 bases and at J to 3 bases, leaving 13 bases not matched to a gene. Germline assignment: CDR1 MDHEN and CDR2 SYDVKM. The CDR3 region has the DNA TGTGCCAGCAGTGCTCCCTCGGGACAGACGAACTACGAGCAGTACTTC. This codes for CASSAPSGQTNYEQYF.

The chain is built from TRBV7-7 and TRBJ2-1; no clear D gene. This CDR3 has 15 residues. CDR1 and CDR2 (germline): SSHAT, FNYEAQ (reference sequence). CDR3 DNA sequence: TGTGCTAGCTCCCCCGGCGGCCGTTTCCGCGATGAGCAGTTCTTC. Its translation: CASSPGGRFRDEQFF.

This clone was observed a single time. The V and J genes are TRBV27 and TRBJ1-1; 11 nucleotides line up with TRBD1. Germline V lookup: CDR1 MNHEY, CDR2 SMNVEV (reference sequence). The CDR3 runs 18 residues. V dropped 6 bases and J dropped 3; count of bases not matched to a gene: 15. CDR3 loop: CASSPSRDRGVWDTEAFF. In nucleotides, the CDR3 is TGTGCCAGCAGCCCCAGCCGGGACAGGGGGGTTTGGGACACTGAAGCTTTCTTT.

The chain links TRBV29-1 to TRBJ1-1; D may be TRBD1 (5 bases). V lost 6 bases, J lost 1 base, and 9 bases lay in between. Germline loops: CDR1 SQVTM, CDR2 ANQGSEA. The CDR3 contains 12 residues. The CDR3 DNA follows: TGCAGCGTCAGGGTAGGGAACACTGAAGCTTTCTTT. Its protein is CSVRVGNTEAFF.

The V call is TRBV28, the J call TRBJ2-2, with D possibly being TRBD1 (6 bases). The CDR3 sequence is 16 residues long. Between the trimmed V and J ends, which lost 6 bases and 3 bases, there was a span of 17 bases. The germline CDR1 and CDR2 sequences are MDHEN and SYDVKM. The CDR3 region is CASRPRTDSHTGELFF. CDR3 bases: TGTGCCAGCAGACCCCGGACGGACAGTCACACCGGGGAGCTGTTTTTT. The variable domain in full, completed from reference TRBV28 and TRBJ2-2, reads DVKVTQSSRYLVKRTGEKVFLECVQDMDHENMFWYRQDPGLGLRLIYFSYDVKMKEKGDIPEGYSVSREKKERFSLILESASTNQTSMYLCASRPRTDSHTGELFFGEGSRLTVL.

The DNA for the CDR3 is TGCGCCAGCAGTTCCGACCGGGGGGTAAAGCAGTATTTT. This encodes CASSSDRGVKQYF. The chain uses TRBV10-1 and TRBJ2-3, with TRBD2 identical over 7 bases. This CDR3 comprises 13 residues. Germline values: CDR1 WNHNN, CDR2 SYGVQD (reference sequence). V lost 5 bases and J lost 11; bases outside the gene matches: 10.

This clone was seen just once. The V and J genes are TRBV4-3 and TRBJ2-5; 7 bases align to TRBD2. The V gene's germline CDR1 is LGHNA and CDR2 YSLEER. The CDR3 loop spans 17 amino acids. V was clipped by 0 bases and J by 3 bases; unmatched bases: 10. CDR3 in DNA: TGCGCCAGCAGCCAAGATCGAGTGGTAGCGGGCAAAGAGACCCAGTACTTC. It encodes CASSQDRVVAGKETQYF.

The chain couples TRBV6-1 to TRBJ1-2; unclear D gene. Germline assignment: CDR1 MNHNS and CDR2 SASEGT. The CDR3 spans 15 residues. The ends were cut back, 4 bases at V and 5 bases at J, with 17 bases in the middle. CDR3 in DNA: TGTGCCAGCAGTGTGGAGGTGGGGATGAGGTATGGCTACACCTTC. Its protein product is CASSVEVGMRYGYTF.

The chain employs TRBV6-6 and TRBJ2-7; 7 nucleotides line up with TRBD2. Germline trimming cut 6 bases from V and 0 bases from J; bases unmatched to any gene: 5. CDR1 is MNHNY, CDR2 SVGAGI, per germline (reference sequence). This CDR3 is 14 amino acids long. This chain's CDR3 is CASSIGGGSYEQYF. Written as DNA, the CDR3 is TGTGCCAGCAGCATTGGGGGGGGCTCCTACGAGCAGTACTTC.

This chain joins TRBV28 and TRBJ2-1, with D unresolved. V was shortened by 8 bases and J by 2 bases, with 10 bases between the two germline ends. This CDR3 spans 13 amino acids. Germline V lookup: CDR1 MDHEN, CDR2 SYDVKM. The CDR3 sequence is CASGAAPYNEQFF. DNA for the CDR3: TGTGCCAGCGGCGCGGCACCCTACAATGAGCAGTTCTTC.

V is TRBV4-3 and J is TRBJ2-3, with D perhaps TRBD2 (6 bases). Trimming took 6 bases from V and 2 from J, leaving 15 bases between them. The CDR3 is 15 amino acids. Germline V gene data show CDR1 as LGHNA and CDR2 as YSLEER. Here the CDR3 reads CASSPGLSSTDTQYF. In nucleotides, the CDR3 is TGCGCCAGCAGTCCGGGACTTTCTTCCACAGATACGCAGTATTTT.

The rearrangement links TRBV5-1 to TRBJ2-7; 7 bases agree with TRBD1. With V trimmed by 1 base and J by 2 bases, 3 bases remained unmatched. Looked up from germline, CDR1 is SGHRS and CDR2 is YFSETQ. The CDR3 loop spans 14 amino acids. The CDR3 DNA reads as TGCGCCAGCAGCTTGCCGGGGACAGCCTACGAGCAGTACTTC. This encodes CASSLPGTAYEQYF.

The J gene is TRBJ1-4, the V gene TRBV30; the match to TRBD1 covers 11 bases. In germline, CDR1 is GTSNPN, CDR2 SVGIG (reference sequence). The CDR3 contains 15 residues. Trimming took 2 bases from V and 6 from J; bases not matched to a gene: 5. CDR3 sequence (DNA): TGTGCCTGGAGTCCACCGGGACAGGGGGATGAAAAACTGTTTTTT. It yields the protein CAWSPPGQGDEKLFF.

CDR3 loop: CSVMGTGGGSNQPQHF. In DNA, the CDR3 is TGCAGCGTGATGGGGACAGGGGGCGGCAGCAATCAGCCCCAGCATTTT. The V and J genes are TRBV29-1 and TRBJ1-5; 12 bases are a match to TRBD1. The CDR3 is made up of 16 amino acids. V shed 6 bases and J 1 base; nucleotides not matched to a gene: 7. The V gene's germline CDR1 is SQVTM and CDR2 ANQGSEA.

The chain combines TRBV29-1 with TRBJ1-1; D is ambiguous. The CDR3 is made up of 12 amino acids. Germline CDR1 reads SQVTM; CDR2 reads ANQGSEA. V was pared by 7 bases and J by 0 bases, with 9 bases between. Here the CDR3 reads CSALSLNTEAFF. The CDR3 nucleotides are TGCAGCGCCCTCAGTTTGAACACTGAAGCTTTCTTT.

The V gene is TRBV13, the J gene TRBJ1-4; D may be TRBD1 (6 bases). The CDR3 spans 15 residues. Deletions cut 0 bases from V and 5 bases from J, with 10 bases between. Germline V gene sequence: CDR1 PRHDT, CDR2 FYEKMQ (reference sequence). The CDR3: CASSLGQGRNEKLFF. The CDR3 DNA follows: TGTGCCAGCAGCTTAGGACAGGGAAGGAATGAAAAACTGTTTTTT.

V usage is TRBV7-9 and J usage is TRBJ2-2, with D perhaps TRBD2 (7 bases). This CDR3 region has 18 residues. V shed 5 bases and J shed 0 bases, with 19 bases lying between them. Germline lookup yields CDR1 SEHNR and CDR2 FQNEAQ (reference sequence). This CDR3 is CASSQSRGAFANTGELFF. The CDR3 nucleotides read TGTGCCAGCAGCCAAAGTCGGGGGGCGTTCGCGAACACCGGGGAGCTGTTTTTT.